This note documents a single TCR beta chain sequence. V dropped 0 bases and J dropped 14; count of bases not matched to a gene: 7. CDR1 is MNHEY, CDR2 SVGAGI, per germline. The CDR3 is 13 amino acids. This sample was taken from a study of circulating and synovial CD4+ cells in juvenile arthritis. Only in-frame clones appear in the TCRdb table, and some are missing; sequencing was by immunoSEQ multiplex PCR. The profile covers 25,000 to 35,000 clones, with roughly 93% appearing a single time and 2.5% to 3% taken by the ten largest. This chain joins TRBV6-5 and TRBJ2-1; 7 positions match TRBD2. Sequencing was done on a sample of CD4+ T cells from blood. This TCR came from a human donor with juvenile idiopathic arthritis. The CDR3 sequence is CASSYSSSGLEFF. The CDR3 region has the DNA TGTGCCAGCAGTTACTCGTCCTCCGGACTAGAGTTCTTC.